This TCR beta chain was observed in a study of PD-1 blockade in mismatch repair-deficient tumors. Whole-study context: Enrolled about 2012-2016, patients had progressing, pretreated mismatch repair-deficient cancers of about a dozen types.

All patients were mismatch repair deficient, assessed by either PCR or immunohistochemistry. This table comes from immunoSEQ multiplex PCR, and its TCRdb copy is limited to in-frame clones, with some not included. The sample holds some 19,000 clones, roughly four fifths seen once. This clone was seen a single time. The germline V gene encodes CDR1 MDHEN and CDR2 SYDVKM. Trimming cost V 3 bases and J 0 bases, with 11 bases left between them. The CDR3 extends over 15 amino acids. The sample here was PBMCs, taken 52 weeks after starting pembrolizumab. The receptor's source is an adult with mismatch repair-deficient cancer. This chain joins TRBV28 and TRBJ1-1; D gene unclear. The CDR3 sequence is CASSLPRGMNTEAFF. The CDR3 DNA reads as TGTGCCAGCAGTTTGCCACGGGGAATGAACACTGAAGCTTTCTTT. The entire variable domain, with the rest obtained from reference TRBV28 and TRBJ1-1, is as follows: DVKVTQSSRYLVKRTGEKVFLECVQDMDHENMFWYRQDPGLGLRLIYFSYDVKMKEKGDIPEGYSVSREKKERFSLILESASTNQTSMYLCASSLPRGMNTEAFFGQGTRLTVV.